One and the same sample provided the 32 T cell receptor beta chains below, sequenced in a study of cytomegalovirus exposure and HLA in healthy donors (dated by TCRdb to the late 2010s). To prepare the library, the immunoSEQ multiplex PCR assay was applied. For the multiplex PCR, a mixture combining 60 forward primers for TCR Vbeta segments and 13 reverse primers for TCR Jbeta segments was used. TCRdb mirrors the immuneACCESS table, restricted to in-frame sequences. Some clones are absent from its copies; in checked studies, under half trace to an unresolved V gene, and the reason for the others is unknown. Across this sample there are 190,000 or so clones, with roughly three quarters seen only once. 0.35% to 0.5% of the sample rests with the top ten. The sequenced material came from PBMCs. The receptors shown here come from a male donor in good health and CMV-seropositive.

Turning to this clone: A read error may produce the germline difference seen at one junction end. The chain has TRBV7-7 and TRBJ2-7, with 7 positions matching TRBD1. This CDR3 region has 12 residues. CDR1 is SSHAT and CDR2 is FNYEAQ in the germline V gene (reference sequence). DNA for the CDR3: TGTGCTAGCAGCGATACAGGGGTCGAGCAGTACTTC. Amino acid sequence: CASSDTGVEQYF.

This chain connects TRBV19 to TRBJ1-2; 10 positions match TRBD1. Losses at the gene ends were 2 bases for V and 4 bases for J; bases not matched to a gene: 10. Per germline, CDR1 LNHDA and CDR2 SQIVND (reference sequence). This CDR3 region has 17 residues. The CDR3 region is CASSIQPPGTGAYGYTF. As DNA, the CDR3 is TGTGCCAGTAGTATACAGCCCCCCGGGACAGGGGCCTATGGCTACACCTTC.

This chain uses TRBV7-2 with TRBJ1-1, with TRBD1 as a possible D gene (5 bases). V was cut by 5 bases and J by 1 base, with 14 bases left in between. The CDR3 length is 15 residues. The germline V gene has CDR1 SGHTA and CDR2 FQGNSA. Here the CDR3 DNA reads TGTGCCAGCAGCCCGGCGGGGGTTCGGAACACTGAAGCTTTCTTT. Its translation is CASSPAGVRNTEAFF.

The gene calls are TRBV7-3 and TRBJ2-5; 12 bases match TRBD2. J was trimmed by 5 bases and V by 4 bases; bases with no gene match: 5. The germline V gene encodes CDR1 SGHTA and CDR2 FQGTGA. The CDR3 is 15 residues long. The CDR3 coding sequence is TGTGCCAGCAGCTCTAGCGGGGGGGCGGGGGAGACCCAGTACTTC. Translating it yields CASSSSGGAGETQYF.

This chain connects TRBV10-3 to TRBJ2-1; 10 nucleotides align to TRBD2. The germline V gene encodes CDR1 ENHRY and CDR2 SYGVKD. The CDR3 is 18 amino acids. J gave up 1 base and V 5 bases, and 11 bases lay outside the gene matches. The CDR3: CAISSTLTSGSSYNEQFF. The DNA of the CDR3 is TGTGCCATCAGTTCGACTTTGACTAGCGGGTCTTCCTACAATGAGCAGTTCTTC.

This clone was seen just once. The chain links TRBV2 to TRBJ1-1, with 7 nucleotides matching TRBD1. Unmatched junction bases numbered 5, after V lost 7 bases and J lost 0 bases. In germline, CDR1 is SNHLY, CDR2 FYNNEI. The CDR3 runs 14 residues. The DNA for the CDR3 is TGTGCCAGCACCCCGACAGGGATGAACACTGAAGCTTTCTTT. This sequence encodes CASTPTGMNTEAFF.

This chain connects TRBV19 to TRBJ2-5, with 12 bases aligning to TRBD2. The DNA matches TRBJ2-7 better at its end, which makes the J call doubtful. Germline V lookup: CDR1 LNHDA, CDR2 SQIVND (reference sequence). The CDR3 sequence is 15 residues long. Written as DNA, the CDR3 is TGTGCCAGTGGTGATCGGACTAGCGGGGCCTACGAGCAGTACTTC. Its translation is CASGDRTSGAYEQYF.

The chain uses TRBV4-3 and TRBJ2-1; the match to TRBD1 covers 8 bases. V lost 1 base and J lost 10; bases outside the gene matches: 6. Germline CDR1 and CDR2: LGHNA and YSLEER. This CDR3 has 14 amino acids. The CDR3 loop is CASSQARGLDEQFF. CDR3 nucleotides: TGCGCCAGCAGCCAAGCCAGGGGGCTAGACGAGCAGTTCTTC.

Here the CDR3 reads CASSLPGQGTDTQYF. Written as DNA, the CDR3 is TGCGCCAGCAGCTTACCGGGACAGGGCACAGATACGCAGTATTTT. The V call is TRBV5-1, the J call TRBJ2-3, with 8 bases lining up with TRBD1. Germline V gene lookup returns CDR1 SGHRS and CDR2 YFSETQ. Trimming at V came to 2 bases and at J to 1 base, leaving 3 bases not matched to a gene. This CDR3 is built from 15 residues.

J is TRBJ1-1 and V is TRBV30; 10 nucleotides match TRBD1. The CDR3 extends over 15 amino acids. Looked up from germline, CDR1 is GTSNPN and CDR2 is SVGIG (reference sequence). The V gene end was trimmed by 5 bases and the J gene end by 2 bases; junction bases not matched to a gene: 8. As DNA, the CDR3 is TGTGCCTGGGTGGACAGGGGGGCGTTCAACACTGAAGCTTTCTTT. It encodes CAWVDRGAFNTEAFF.

The chain couples TRBV28 to TRBJ2-7; D possibly corresponds to TRBD1 (5 bases). Looked up from germline, CDR1 is MDHEN and CDR2 is SYDVKM. Trimming took 6 bases from V and 0 from J, leaving 6 bases between them. The CDR3 totals 12 residues. CDR3: CASRTVSYEQYF. The CDR3 DNA is TGTGCCAGCAGGACAGTCTCCTACGAGCAGTACTTC.

The CDR3 DNA is TGTGCCAGCAGCCTCAGTACGGGGACAGGGAGAAACATTCAGTACTTC. Encoded protein: CASSLSTGTGRNIQYF. The chain recombines TRBV7-2 with TRBJ2-4; 9 nucleotides agree with TRBD1. The CDR3 runs to 16 residues. V shed 5 bases, J shed 6 bases, and the junction held 11 bases outside the gene matches. Germline-derived CDR1 and CDR2 are SGHTA and FQGNSA.

The V call is TRBV7-8, the J call TRBJ1-6, with D hard to call. Germline loops: CDR1 SGHVS, CDR2 FQNEAQ. The CDR3 totals 13 residues. V lost 3 bases and J 10 bases, leaving 10 bases between the germline ends. Written as DNA, the CDR3 is TGTGCCAGCAGCTTCAAGGGAGCGTCACCCCTCCACTTT. Translating gives CASSFKGASPLHF.

The chain is built from TRBV7-9 and TRBJ1-4, with D hard to call. The CDR3 is 15 amino acids. V dropped 5 bases and J dropped 0 bases, with 10 bases sitting between them. Germline loops: CDR1 SEHNR, CDR2 FQNEAQ (reference sequence). CDR3 sequence reads: CASSLDIATNEKLFF. The CDR3 coding sequence is TGTGCCAGCAGCCTCGACATTGCAACTAATGAAAAACTGTTTTTT.

CDR3 sequence: CASSFHSGSPTGELFF. CDR3 sequence (DNA): TGTGCCAGCAGTTTTCACAGCGGGAGTCCCACCGGGGAGCTGTTTTTT. The chain combines TRBV27 with TRBJ2-2, with 8 bases matching TRBD2. Germline CDR1 and CDR2: MNHEY and SMNVEV (reference sequence). The CDR3 sequence is 16 residues long. With V trimmed by 3 bases and J by 4 bases, 7 bases remained unmatched.

The J gene is TRBJ2-2, the V gene TRBV9; a weak D match, TRBD2 (7 bases). V was cut by 0 bases and J by 6 bases, with 15 bases left in between. This CDR3 has 16 residues. Germline V gene sequence: CDR1 SGDLS, CDR2 YYNGEE. The DNA of the CDR3 is TGTGCCAGCAGCGTAGCCGGCGGGGGCTACCCCGGGGAGCTGTTTTTT. It specifies CASSVAGGGYPGELFF.

This chain uses TRBV7-7 with TRBJ2-1; a possible D gene is TRBD1 (5 bases). The ends were cut back, 4 bases at V and 8 bases at J, with 15 bases in the middle. Per the germline V gene, CDR1 is SSHAT and CDR2 is FNYEAQ (reference sequence). The CDR3 length is 14 residues. The DNA of the CDR3 is TGTGCCAGCAGCTCCCGGCCAGGGTACGATGAGCAGTTCTTC. Its protein is CASSSRPGYDEQFF.

The rearrangement links TRBV18 to TRBJ1-6; 10 nucleotides line up with TRBD1. With 8 bases clipped from V and 7 bases from J, the junction kept 8 bases outside the gene matches. CDR3 length: 15 residues. The V gene's germline CDR1 is KGHSH and CDR2 LQKENI. CDR3 region: CASDTGTGVNSPLHF. The CDR3, as DNA: TGTGCCAGCGATACCGGGACAGGGGTGAATTCACCCCTCCACTTT.

The gene calls are TRBV6-5 and TRBJ2-7; 8 bases align to TRBD1. The CDR3 sequence is 14 residues long. Germline V lookup: CDR1 MNHEY, CDR2 SVGAGI. Losses at the gene ends were 7 bases for V and 2 bases for J; bases not matched to a gene: 7. In DNA form, the CDR3 reads TGTGCCAGCATGGGACAGGCGACCCCCTACGAGCAGTACTTC. This gives the protein CASMGQATPYEQYF.

The chain couples TRBV7-7 to TRBJ2-2, with TRBD2 matching over 10 bases. CDR3 size: 17 residues. V trimming: 5 bases; J trimming: 5 bases; junction bases outside the gene matches: 11. The V gene's germline CDR1 is SSHAT and CDR2 FNYEAQ (reference sequence). This CDR3 reads CASSPVAAGGHTGELFF. The CDR3 region has the DNA TGTGCCAGCAGCCCGGTTGCAGCGGGGGGGCATACCGGGGAGCTGTTTTTT.

The gene calls are TRBV7-9 and TRBJ2-2, with 9 bases matching TRBD1. CDR1 is SEHNR, CDR2 FQNEAQ, per germline (reference sequence). This CDR3 has 15 residues. The V and J ends lost 5 bases and 5 bases, in that order; junction bases with no gene match: 6. CDR3: CASSQGQGRTGELFF. CDR3 DNA sequence: TGTGCCAGCAGCCAAGGACAGGGGCGGACCGGGGAGCTGTTTTTT.

The J gene is TRBJ1-2, the V gene TRBV5-4; the D is unclear. The CDR3 is 14 residues long. Deletions cut 0 bases from V and 4 bases from J, with 10 bases between. Germline assignment: CDR1 SGHNT and CDR2 YYREEE (reference sequence). The CDR3 DNA reads as TGTGCCAGCAGCTTGGCCGGTCGGTCCTATGGCTACACCTTC. This translates into CASSLAGRSYGYTF.

The gene calls are TRBV6-1 and TRBJ2-3; TRBD1 agrees at 8 bases. Per germline, CDR1 MNHNS and CDR2 SASEGT. The V segment lost 7 bases and the J segment 4 bases; nucleotides outside the gene matches: 10. This CDR3 has 15 amino acids. CDR3 in amino acids: CASITDRVGADTQYF. The CDR3 DNA reads TGTGCCAGCATTACGGACAGGGTAGGAGCAGATACGCAGTATTTT.

This chain joins TRBV5-1 and TRBJ2-5; 13 bases are shared with TRBD2. The germline gives CDR1 SGHRS, CDR2 YFSETQ. The CDR3 extends over 16 amino acids. J lost 1 base, V lost 4 bases, and 4 bases had no gene match. The CDR3 region is CASSPGTSGTQETQYF. CDR3 in DNA: TGCGCCAGCAGCCCGGGGACTAGCGGGACCCAAGAGACCCAGTACTTC.

The chain has TRBV18 and TRBJ1-1; 7 nucleotides align to TRBD1. The length of the CDR3 is 14 residues. V lost 2 bases to trimming and J lost 1 base; unmatched junction nucleotides: 1. Germline loops: CDR1 KGHSH, CDR2 LQKENI. The CDR3 DNA is TGTGCCAGCTCACCAAACAGGGGGAACACTGAAGCTTTCTTT. Its translation: CASSPNRGNTEAFF.

The gene calls are TRBV6-5 and TRBJ2-5; TRBD2 matches 8 bases. The CDR3 sequence is 15 residues long. The J segment lost 5 bases and the V segment lost 0 bases, leaving 5 bases of the junction unmatched. The germline V gene has CDR1 MNHEY and CDR2 SVGAGI. CDR3 sequence reads: CASSYSGTRVETQYF. Written as DNA, the CDR3 is TGTGCCAGCAGTTACTCCGGGACTAGGGTTGAGACCCAGTACTTC.

With regard to this clone: The same CDR3 can be traced to other DNA sequences in this sample. The V gene is TRBV6-5, the J gene TRBJ1-1; tentative D call: TRBD1 (6 bases). The germline CDR1 and CDR2 sequences are MNHEY and SVGAGI. The germline V and J ends were trimmed by 0 bases and 8 bases, with 7 bases remaining between them. The CDR3 spans 12 residues. Here the CDR3 reads CASSYSTGEAFF. In nucleotides, the CDR3 is TGTGCCAGCAGTTACTCGACAGGAGAAGCTTTCTTT.

The J gene is TRBJ2-7, the V gene TRBV11-2; D gene unclear. The germline gives CDR1 SGHAT, CDR2 FQNNGV. The germline V and J ends were trimmed by 2 bases and 0 bases, with 5 bases remaining between them. This CDR3 contains 13 residues. The CDR3 loop is CASSLRSSYEQYF. The CDR3 DNA sequence: TGTGCCAGCAGCTTACGTTCCTCCTACGAGCAGTACTTC.

The chain couples TRBV4-2 to TRBJ2-3; 10 bases match TRBD2. Germline assignment: CDR1 LGHNA and CDR2 YNFKEQ. There are 18 residues in the CDR3. Unmatched junction bases numbered 12, after V lost 2 bases and J lost 4 bases. The CDR3 DNA follows: TGTGCCAGCAGCCAAAGGATTTTAGCGGGGGGAACGGCAGATACGCAGTATTTT. As protein: CASSQRILAGGTADTQYF.

The chain joins TRBV5-1 to TRBJ1-2, with D possibly TRBD1 on 6 matching bases. The CDR3 has 15 amino acids. The V end was cut by 0 bases, the J end by 4 bases, with 13 bases between. The V gene's germline CDR1 is SGHRS and CDR2 YFSETQ. The CDR3 region is CASSLGDRSVYGYTF. The DNA for the CDR3 is TGCGCCAGCAGCTTGGGTGACAGGTCCGTCTATGGCTACACCTTC.

The V call is TRBV19, the J call TRBJ2-7; TRBD1 matches 8 bases. Per germline, CDR1 LNHDA and CDR2 SQIVND (reference sequence). After removal of 6 bases from V and 1 base from J, the junction contained 2 bases not matched to a gene. The CDR3 is 13 residues long. CDR3: CASRNRGSYEQYF. The CDR3 DNA reads TGTGCCAGTAGAAACAGGGGGTCCTACGAGCAGTACTTC.

This sequence joins TRBV12-5 and TRBJ2-5, with 11 positions matching TRBD1. The trim removed 2 bases at V and 5 bases at J, leaving 7 bases unmatched. The CDR3 has 16 amino acids. CDR1 is LGHNT, CDR2 FRNRAP, per germline. The CDR3 sequence: CASGLPGQGARETQYF. The DNA of the CDR3 is TGTGCTAGTGGTTTGCCCGGACAGGGGGCGCGGGAGACCCAGTACTTC.